The 25 T cell receptor beta chains reported below all come from one sample, sequenced in a study of human T cells and chemical hapten exposure. Regarding treatment: therapeutic diphenylcyclopropenone sensitization with weekly scalp DPC. The library tagged each cDNA molecule with unique molecular identifiers. TCRdb fed the reads into MiXCR, producing one record per CDR3 protein. In the table there are approximately 3,000 distinct CDR3 sequences, 40% to 60% of which are singletons. This specimen consisted of whole blood, obtained before DPC sensitization or 2, 6, or about 24 weeks after (not recorded which). These receptors were collected from an adult with alopecia areata. Some clones in this sample may be carry-over from other donors' samples. This table probably holds off-target reads from a library built for another chain.

The sample holds a few counts of this clonotype. The V gene is TRBV5-1, the J gene TRBJ2-7; TRBD2 is a possible D gene (6 bases). CDR1 and CDR2 (germline): SGHRS, YFSETQ. V was pared by 1 base and J by 3 bases, with 14 bases between. CDR3 length: 15 amino acids. CDR3 DNA: TGCGCCAGCAGCTTGTCTGCGGGAACCTACTACGAGCAGTACTTC. It translates to CASSLSAGTYYEQYF.

The rearrangement uses TRBV11-2 and TRBJ2-7; unclear D gene. Germline-derived CDR1 and CDR2 are SGHAT and FQNNGV. The CDR3 sequence is 15 residues long. Trimming left V 1 base short and J 0 bases short, with 10 bases between. DNA of the CDR3: TGTGCCAGCAGCTTAGTACGGTCCAGCTCCTACGAGCAGTACTTC. Protein product: CASSLVRSSSYEQYF.

The rearrangement joins TRBV29-1 to TRBJ2-3; 10 nucleotides agree with TRBD1. The CDR3 consists of 12 residues. Germline CDR1 and CDR2: SQVTM and ANQGSEA. Losses at the gene ends were 7 bases for V and 5 bases for J; bases not matched to a gene: 3. The CDR3 DNA sequence: TGCAGCGCGGACAGGGGGAGAGATACGCAGTATTTT. Its translation: CSADRGRDTQYF.

The CDR3, as DNA: TGTGCCTGGAGGTTTGGTAGTCCCCAGACCCAGTACTTC. Translating it yields CAWRFGSPQTQYF. The rearrangement uses TRBV30 and TRBJ2-5; D unclear. Germline V gene sequence: CDR1 GTSNPN, CDR2 SVGIG (reference sequence). V shed 3 bases and J shed 6 bases, with 14 bases lying between them. The CDR3 extends over 13 amino acids.

Concerning this clonotype: An end of the junction does not agree with germline; a read error may underlie this. The V gene is TRBV7-7, the J gene TRBJ1-6, with unresolved D. CDR1 is SSHAT and CDR2 is FNYEAQ in the germline V gene (reference sequence). The CDR3 runs 13 residues. DNA for the CDR3: TGTGCTAGCAGCCGGCTTTATAATTCACCCCTCCACTTT. Translation: CASSRLYNSPLHF.

This clonotype was observed a few times. This rearrangement joins TRBV30 to TRBJ1-4; D is uncertain. The germline V and J ends were trimmed by 1 base and 3 bases, with 15 bases remaining between them. Germline-derived CDR1 and CDR2 are GTSNPN and SVGIG (reference sequence). The CDR3 has 16 amino acids. The CDR3 nucleotides read TGTGCCTGGAGTGGGCATCGGGATCCCTCTAATGAAAAACTGTTTTTT. It specifies CAWSGHRDPSNEKLFF.

Only a few counts were recorded for this clonotype. The rearrangement joins TRBV2 to TRBJ2-1, with D maybe TRBD2 (6 bases). Trimming cost V 2 bases and J 4 bases, with 12 bases left between them. The germline V gene has CDR1 SNHLY and CDR2 FYNNEI. CDR3 length: 15 residues. The CDR3 nucleotides are TGTGCCAGCAGTGAACAGGGAGGTTGGTACAATGAGCAGTTCTTC. Translated, it gives CASSEQGGWYNEQFF. Full variable domain (missing parts from reference TRBV2 and TRBJ2-1): EPEVTQTPSHQVTQMGQEVILRCVPISNHLYFYWYRQILGQKVEFLVSFYNNEISEKSEIFDDQFSVERPDGSNFTLKIRSTKLEDSAMYFCASSEQGGWYNEQFFGPGTRLTVL.

J is TRBJ2-1 and V is TRBV4-1, with D tentatively TRBD2 (7 bases). Per the germline V gene, CDR1 is MGHRA and CDR2 is YSYEKL. Trimming removed 2 bases at V and 9 bases at J, with 17 bases between. The CDR3 runs to 15 residues. The CDR3: CASSQPARGTIEQFF. CDR3 bases: TGCGCCAGCAGCCAACCAGCTAGGGGGACTATTGAGCAGTTCTTC.

This clonotype was counted a single time. The rearrangement links TRBV12-3 or TRBV12-4 to TRBJ2-2; D not certain. The CDR3 extends over 12 amino acids. Deletions cut 6 bases from V and 1 base from J, with 3 bases between. This chain's CDR3 is CASRKNTGELFF. For the CDR3, the DNA is TGTGCCAGCAGAAAGAACACCGGGGAGCTGTTTTTT.

This clonotype was picked up a small number of times. This chain joins TRBV6-2 or TRBV6-3 and TRBJ2-1; TRBD2 aligns across 12 bases. The CDR3 spans 16 residues. Looked up from germline, CDR1 is MNHEY and CDR2 is SVGEGT. The V gene end was trimmed by 6 bases and the J gene end by 2 bases; junction bases not matched to a gene: 5. CDR3 region: CASSRLAGATYNEQFF. The CDR3 bases are TGTGCCAGCAGCCGACTAGCGGGGGCCACCTACAATGAGCAGTTCTTC.

The chain carries TRBV10-3 and TRBJ2-6; TRBD2 aligns across 7 bases. The CDR3 is 19 amino acids. Losses at the gene ends were 10 bases for V and 1 base for J; bases not matched to a gene: 19. Germline V gene data show CDR1 as ENHRY and CDR2 as SYGVKD. The CDR3 DNA follows: TGTGCCACCGGACGGGATGGGAGGGAAAGCTTTTCTGGGGCCAACGTCCTGACTTTC. This gives the protein CATGRDGRESFSGANVLTF.

Relative to its sample, this clonotype is large. The chain carries TRBV9 and TRBJ2-1; D is unclear. V gave up 2 bases and J gave up 8 bases, with 17 bases separating them. The length of the CDR3 is 15 residues. CDR1 is SGDLS and CDR2 is YYNGEE in the germline V gene. In DNA form, the CDR3 reads TGTGCCAGCAGCGTGGGGATCCGCACCGGCCATGAGCAGTTCTTC. It codes for CASSVGIRTGHEQFF.

This sequence joins TRBV12-3 or TRBV12-4 and TRBJ1-2; D gene unclear. There are 13 residues in the CDR3. The ends were cut back, 6 bases at V and 4 bases at J, with 12 bases in the middle. CDR3 protein: CASSEGPGYGYTF. CDR3 in DNA: TGTGCCAGCAGCGAAGGCCCAGGCTATGGCTACACCTTC.

This clonotype was seen only a few times. The gene calls are TRBV10-2 and TRBJ2-1; D is ambiguous. Germline CDR1 WSHSY, CDR2 SAAADI. The CDR3 consists of 12 residues. V gave up 2 bases and J gave up 6 bases, with 5 bases separating them. The CDR3 here is CASSEASNEQFF. CDR3 nucleotides: TGCGCCAGCAGTGAGGCTAGCAATGAGCAGTTCTTC.

The chain is built from TRBV4-1 and TRBJ2-1; possible D gene TRBD2, 5 bases. Looked up from germline, CDR1 is MGHRA and CDR2 is YSYEKL. CDR3 length: 16 residues. The V gene lost 1 base and the J gene lost 1 base, with 11 bases spanning the gap. CDR3 amino acids: CASSQVARGSYNEQFF. CDR3 nucleotides: TGCGCCAGCAGCCAAGTGGCACGGGGATCCTACAATGAGCAGTTCTTC.

V and J are TRBV10-1 and TRBJ2-3; D is unresolved. Germline CDR1 reads WNHNN; CDR2 reads SYGVQD (reference sequence). Trimming left V 0 bases short and J 0 bases short, with 7 bases between. The length of the CDR3 is 15 residues. The CDR3 sequence: CASSESRLSTDTQYF. Here the CDR3 DNA reads TGCGCCAGCAGTGAGTCTCGACTGAGCACAGATACGCAGTATTTT.

This clonotype was found a few times. The V gene is TRBV6-1, the J gene TRBJ1-2; the match to TRBD1 covers 10 bases. Germline V gene lookup returns CDR1 MNHNS and CDR2 SASEGT. The J segment lost 3 bases and the V segment lost 1 base, leaving 8 bases of the junction unmatched. The CDR3 consists of 17 residues. The CDR3 sequence: CASSEVEGQGSDYGYTF. The CDR3 DNA follows: TGTGCCAGCAGTGAAGTAGAGGGACAGGGGTCGGACTATGGCTACACCTTC.

The chain uses TRBV28 and TRBJ2-7; the D gene is possibly TRBD2 (5 bases). The V end lost 3 bases, the J end lost 4 bases, and 7 bases lay between the germline ends. Germline assignment: CDR1 MDHEN and CDR2 SYDVKM. CDR3 length: 12 amino acids. CDR3 bases: TGTGCCAGCAGTTTGACGGGGTACGAGCAGTACTTC. This gives the protein CASSLTGYEQYF.

The chain links TRBV5-4 to TRBJ2-3; D remains ambiguous. Germline V lookup: CDR1 SGHNT, CDR2 YYREEE (reference sequence). This CDR3 has 13 residues. V was trimmed by 7 bases and J by 1 base, leaving 10 bases between them. CDR3 nucleotides: TGTGCCAGCCGATTCCTGGGCACAGATACGCAGTATTTT. Its protein product is CASRFLGTDTQYF. The entire variable domain, with the rest obtained from reference TRBV5-4 and TRBJ2-3, is as follows: ETGVTQSPTHLIKTRGQQVTLRCSSQSGHNTVSWYQQALGQGPQFIFQYYREEENGRGNFPPRFSGLQFPNYSSELNVNALELDDSALYLCASRFLGTDTQYFGPGTRLTVL.

The rearrangement links TRBV10-3 to TRBJ2-1; 9 positions agree with TRBD2. Germline-derived CDR1 and CDR2 are ENHRY and SYGVKD. This CDR3 is built from 14 residues. V was clipped by 3 bases and J by 4 bases; unmatched bases: 1. The CDR3 nucleotides are TGTGCCATCAGTGATCTAGCGGGGTACAATGAGCAGTTCTTC. The encoded protein is CAISDLAGYNEQFF.

CDR3 in amino acids: CASSPNLGTEAFF. The CDR3 region has the DNA TGTGCCAGCTCACCTAACTTGGGAACTGAAGCTTTCTTT. The gene calls are TRBV18 and TRBJ1-1, with unresolved D. The V and J ends lost 3 bases and 5 bases respectively, with 10 bases between them. Germline CDR1 reads KGHSH; CDR2 reads LQKENI. This CDR3 region has 13 residues.

V and J are TRBV30 and TRBJ2-5; D remains ambiguous. The CDR3 has 12 amino acids. The V gene's germline CDR1 is GTSNPN and CDR2 SVGIG (reference sequence). Trimming shortened V by 1 base and J by 1 base, and 4 bases separated the two germline ends. The CDR3 nucleotides are TGTGCCTGGAGTGGACCCCAAGAGACCCAGTACTTC. Its translation: CAWSGPQETQYF.

This clonotype came up a few times. The V and J genes are TRBV21-1 and TRBJ2-1; the table's D call, TRBD1, was not checked against the DNA. TRBV21-1 is an annotated pseudogene. CDR3 length: 16 amino acids. The CDR3 loop is CASSRESRGLKVEQFF. CDR3 in DNA: TGTGCCAGCAGCAGGGAATCCAGGGGGCTGAAGGTTGAGCAGTTCTTC.

The V call is TRBV19, the J call TRBJ2-1, with 9 bases identical to TRBD2. In germline, CDR1 is LNHDA, CDR2 SQIVND (reference sequence). The ends lost 4 bases at V and 6 bases at J; junction bases unmatched: 4. This CDR3 has 14 residues. For the CDR3, the DNA is TGTGCCAGTAGTAGAACTAGCGGGCCCAATGAGCAGTTCTTC. Its protein is CASSRTSGPNEQFF.

The chain couples TRBV7-2 to TRBJ2-3; tentatively, D is TRBD2 (5 bases). Between the trimmed V and J ends, which lost 5 bases and 6 bases, there was a span of 15 bases. The V gene's germline CDR1 is SGHTA and CDR2 FQGNSA. This CDR3 is 14 amino acids long. CDR3 in amino acids: CASSISVDFDTQYF. The DNA for the CDR3 is TGTGCCAGCAGCATTAGCGTGGACTTCGATACGCAGTATTTT.